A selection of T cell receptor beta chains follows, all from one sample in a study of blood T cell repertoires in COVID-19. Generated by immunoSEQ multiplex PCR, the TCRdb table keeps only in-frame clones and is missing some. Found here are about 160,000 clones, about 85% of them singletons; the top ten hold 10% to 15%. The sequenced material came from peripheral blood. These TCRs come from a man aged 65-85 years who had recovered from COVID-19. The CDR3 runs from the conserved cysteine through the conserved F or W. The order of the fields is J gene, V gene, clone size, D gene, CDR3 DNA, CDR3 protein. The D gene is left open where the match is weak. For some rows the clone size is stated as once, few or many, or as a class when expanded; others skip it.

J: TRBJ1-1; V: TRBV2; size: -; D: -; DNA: TGTGCCAGCAGTGGGTACCAAGCCGGGAACACTGAAGCTTTCTTT; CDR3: CASSGYQAGNTEAFF
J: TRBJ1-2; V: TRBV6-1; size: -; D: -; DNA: TGTGCCAGCAGTGATGAAGGCAGTTCTAGGAGCTACACCTTC; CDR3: CASSDEGSSRSYTF
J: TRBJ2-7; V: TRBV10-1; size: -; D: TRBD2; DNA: TGCGCCAGCAGTGAGTCCGGCGGGAGGGACGAGCAGTACTTC; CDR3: CASSESGGRDEQYF
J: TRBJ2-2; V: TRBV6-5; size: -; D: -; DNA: TGTGCCAGCAGTTCAACTAGGACCGGGGAGCTGTTTTTT; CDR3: CASSSTRTGELFF
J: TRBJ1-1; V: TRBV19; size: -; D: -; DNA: TGTGCCAGTAGAGACACCCCTAACACTGAAGCTTTCTTT; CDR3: CASRDTPNTEAFF
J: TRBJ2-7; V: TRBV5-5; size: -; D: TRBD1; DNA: TGTGCCAGCAGGTTGGACGGACAGGGTAACGAGCAGTACTTC; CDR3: CASRLDGQGNEQYF
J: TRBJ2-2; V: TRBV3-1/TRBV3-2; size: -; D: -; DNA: TGTGCCAGCAGCCCCCTGGAGGGGAACACCGGGGAGCTGTTTTTT; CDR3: CASSPLEGNTGELFF
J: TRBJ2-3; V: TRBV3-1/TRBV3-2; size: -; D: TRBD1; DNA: TGTGCCAGCAGCCAAGGACAGGGAAAAGATACGCAGTATTTT; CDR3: CASSQGQGKDTQYF
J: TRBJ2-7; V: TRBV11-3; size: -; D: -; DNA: TGTGCCAGCAGCTTATATCCTTCCTACGAGCAGTACTTC; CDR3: CASSLYPSYEQYF
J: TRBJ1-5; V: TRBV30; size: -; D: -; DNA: TGTGCCTGGAGTGGAACGGGCAATCAGCCCCAGCATTTT; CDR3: CAWSGTGNQPQHF
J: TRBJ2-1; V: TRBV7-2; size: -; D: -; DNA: TGTGCCAGCAGCTTAGCGCCGAGAAATGAGCAGTTCTTC; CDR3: CASSLAPRNEQFF
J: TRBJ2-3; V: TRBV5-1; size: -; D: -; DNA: TGCGCCAGCAGCTTGGCGTCTGGCACAGATACGCAGTATTTT; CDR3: CASSLASGTDTQYF
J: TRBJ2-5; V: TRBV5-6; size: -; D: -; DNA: TGTGCCAGCAGCTTGGTATTACAGGGTAGGAGTGGGCAAGAGACCCAGTACTTC; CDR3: CASSLVLQGRSGQETQYF
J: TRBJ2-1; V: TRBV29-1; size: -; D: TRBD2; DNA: TGCAGCGTTGAAGATCAGGGGCTAGCGGGAGCGTCCTACAATGAGCAGTTCTTC; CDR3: CSVEDQGLAGASYNEQFF
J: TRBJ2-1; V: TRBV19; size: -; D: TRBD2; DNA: TGTGCCAGTATGGAACTAGCGGGAGTAGGGAGTGAGCAGTTCTTC; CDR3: CASMELAGVGSEQFF
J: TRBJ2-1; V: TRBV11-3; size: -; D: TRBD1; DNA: TGTGCCAGCAGCTCTGCACAGGGGGCAAGTCGGGATGAGCAGTTCTTC; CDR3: CASSSAQGASRDEQFF
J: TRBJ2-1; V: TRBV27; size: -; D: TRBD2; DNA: TGTGCCAGCAGTCTTAGGACTAGCGCGGGAGTAAGGGGCAATGAGCAGTTCTTC; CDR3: CASSLRTSAGVRGNEQFF
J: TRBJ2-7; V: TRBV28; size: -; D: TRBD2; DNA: TGTGCCAGCAGTTTGACCCTAGCGGGAGACGAGCAGTACTTC; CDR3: CASSLTLAGDEQYF
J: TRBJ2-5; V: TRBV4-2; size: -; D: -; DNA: TGTGCCAGCAGCCAAGACGCGGGTGGTGAGACCCAGTACTTC; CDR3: CASSQDAGGETQYF
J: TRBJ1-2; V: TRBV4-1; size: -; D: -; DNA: TGCGCCAGCAGCACCCAAGGGAGATCAGACTATGGCTACACCTTC; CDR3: CASSTQGRSDYGYTF
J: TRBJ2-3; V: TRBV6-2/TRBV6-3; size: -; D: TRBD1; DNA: TGTGCCAGCAGCTTGGGACAGAGCACAGATACGCAGTATTTT; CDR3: CASSLGQSTDTQYF
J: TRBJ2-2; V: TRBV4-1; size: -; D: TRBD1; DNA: TGCGCCAGCAGCCCCCAAGAGGTAACCGGGACAGGGGCCCCCGGGGAGCTGTTTTTT; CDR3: CASSPQEVTGTGAPGELFF
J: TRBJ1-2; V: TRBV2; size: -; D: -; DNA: TGTGCCAGCAGTGAAAGAGGGAACTATGGCTACACCTTC; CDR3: CASSERGNYGYTF
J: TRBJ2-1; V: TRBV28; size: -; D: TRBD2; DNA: TGTGCCAGCAGTTCCGGACTAGCGGAGGGGTTTTACAATGAGCAGTTCTTC; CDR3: CASSSGLAEGFYNEQFF
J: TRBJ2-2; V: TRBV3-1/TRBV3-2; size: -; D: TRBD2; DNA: TGTGCCAGCAGCCTAGGGGGACTAGCGTCCGGGGAGCTGTTTTTT; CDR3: CASSLGGLASGELFF
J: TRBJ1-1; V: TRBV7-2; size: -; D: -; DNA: TGTGCCAGCAGACGGGGGTTGAACACTGAAGCTTTCTTT; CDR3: CASRRGLNTEAFF
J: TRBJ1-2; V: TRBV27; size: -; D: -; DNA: TGTGCCAGCAGTAGAATCGGTGGGGAGGGTGGCTACACCTTC; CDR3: CASSRIGGEGGYTF
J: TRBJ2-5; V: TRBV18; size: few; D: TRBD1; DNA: TGTGCCAGCTCACCACCATCGGACAGGGGGGAGACCCAGTACTTC; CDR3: CASSPPSDRGETQYF
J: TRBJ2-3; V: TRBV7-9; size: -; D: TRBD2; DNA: TGTGCCAGCAGCCGAGCTAGCGGAACCACAGATACGCAGTATTTT; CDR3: CASSRASGTTDTQYF